This T cell receptor beta chain is drawn from a study of T-cell reconstitution after alpha-beta-depleted transplantation in children. Study-wide results and caveats: Several patients had high TCRbeta diversity at day 60; it came from surviving recipient T cells and thymic progenitors.

This clonotype was counted a few times. No antigen is known for it. Unique molecular identifiers were incorporated into the prepared TCRbeta library. One entry per CDR3 protein, called by TCRdb with MiXCR from the PCR reads. The sample lists approximately 1,000,000 distinct CDR3 sequences; about 31% were seen once. Trimming pared 2 bases from V and 0 bases from J, leaving 3 bases between. CDR1 and CDR2 (germline): WSHSY, SAAADI. The CDR3 has 13 amino acids. This chain uses TRBV10-2 with TRBJ2-3; no reliable D call. The sequence derives from a boy younger than two who had a stem cell transplant for SCID, so the T cells may come from the graft donor. The sequencing here drew on PBMCs, mostly from graft donor cells, taken 360 days after TCRalphabeta/CD19-depleted stem cell transplant. The CDR3 here is CASSEDSTDTQYF. CDR3 coding DNA: TGCGCCAGCAGTGAGGATAGCACAGATACGCAGTATTTT.